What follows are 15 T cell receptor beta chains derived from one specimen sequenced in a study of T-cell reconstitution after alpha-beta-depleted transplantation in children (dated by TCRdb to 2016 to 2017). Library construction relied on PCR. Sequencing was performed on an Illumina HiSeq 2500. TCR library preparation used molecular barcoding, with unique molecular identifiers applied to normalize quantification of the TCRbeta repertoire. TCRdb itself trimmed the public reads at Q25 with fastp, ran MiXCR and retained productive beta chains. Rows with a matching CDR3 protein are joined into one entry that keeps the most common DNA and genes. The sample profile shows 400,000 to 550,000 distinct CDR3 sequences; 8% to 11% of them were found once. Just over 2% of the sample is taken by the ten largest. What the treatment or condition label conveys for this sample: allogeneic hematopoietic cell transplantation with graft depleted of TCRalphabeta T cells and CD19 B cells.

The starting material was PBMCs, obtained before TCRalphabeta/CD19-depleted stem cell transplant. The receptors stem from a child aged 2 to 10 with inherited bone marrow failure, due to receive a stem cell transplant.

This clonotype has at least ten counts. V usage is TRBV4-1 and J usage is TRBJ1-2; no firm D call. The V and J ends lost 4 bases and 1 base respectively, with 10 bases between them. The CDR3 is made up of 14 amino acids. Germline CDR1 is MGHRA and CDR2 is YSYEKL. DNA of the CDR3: TGCGCCAGCAGCCCGGCGGGTCATAACTATGGCTACACCTTC. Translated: CASSPAGHNYGYTF.

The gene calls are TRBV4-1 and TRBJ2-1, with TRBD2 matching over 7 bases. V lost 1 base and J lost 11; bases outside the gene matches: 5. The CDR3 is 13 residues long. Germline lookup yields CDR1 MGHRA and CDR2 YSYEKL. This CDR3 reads CASSQVSSGKQFF. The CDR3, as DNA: TGCGCCAGCAGCCAAGTATCTAGCGGAAAGCAGTTCTTC.

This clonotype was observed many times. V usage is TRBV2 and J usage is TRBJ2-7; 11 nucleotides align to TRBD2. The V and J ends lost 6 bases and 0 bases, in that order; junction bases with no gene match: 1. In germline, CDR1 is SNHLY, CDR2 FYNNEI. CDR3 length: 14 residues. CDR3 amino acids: CASRGLADSYEQYF. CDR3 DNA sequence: TGTGCCAGCAGGGGACTAGCGGACTCCTACGAGCAGTACTTC.

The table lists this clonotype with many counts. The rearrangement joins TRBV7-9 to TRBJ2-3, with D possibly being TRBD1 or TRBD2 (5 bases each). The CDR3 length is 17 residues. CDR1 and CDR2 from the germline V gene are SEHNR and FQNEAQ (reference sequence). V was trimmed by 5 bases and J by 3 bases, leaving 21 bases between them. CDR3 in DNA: TGTGCCAGCAGCGCCACCACGGGGCGGGTATGGACAGATACGCAGTATTTT. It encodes CASSATTGRVWTDTQYF.

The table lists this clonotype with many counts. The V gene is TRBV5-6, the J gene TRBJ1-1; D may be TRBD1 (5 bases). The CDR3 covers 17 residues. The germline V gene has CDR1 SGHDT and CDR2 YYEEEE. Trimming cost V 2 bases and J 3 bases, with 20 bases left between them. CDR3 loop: CASSFVASGALDTEAFF. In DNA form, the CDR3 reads TGTGCCAGCAGCTTTGTGGCCAGCGGGGCTCTGGACACTGAAGCTTTCTTT.

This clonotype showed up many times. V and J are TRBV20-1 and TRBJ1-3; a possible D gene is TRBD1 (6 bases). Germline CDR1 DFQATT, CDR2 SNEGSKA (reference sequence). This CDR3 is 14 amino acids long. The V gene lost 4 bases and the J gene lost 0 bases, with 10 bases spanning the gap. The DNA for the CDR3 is TGCAGTGCTAACAGGGACTACTCTGGAAACACCATATATTTT. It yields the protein CSANRDYSGNTIYF.

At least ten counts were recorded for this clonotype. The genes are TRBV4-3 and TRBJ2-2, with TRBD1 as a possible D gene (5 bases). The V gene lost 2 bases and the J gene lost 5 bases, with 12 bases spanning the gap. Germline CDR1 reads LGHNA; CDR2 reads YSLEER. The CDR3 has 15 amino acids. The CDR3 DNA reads TGCGCCAGCAGCCAAAGTCAGGGAAGAACCGGGGAGCTGTTTTTT. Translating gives CASSQSQGRTGELFF.

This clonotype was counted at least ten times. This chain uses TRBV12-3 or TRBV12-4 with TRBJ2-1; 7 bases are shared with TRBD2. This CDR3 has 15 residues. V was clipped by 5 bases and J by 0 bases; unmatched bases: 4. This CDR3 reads CASSPGGFSYNEQFF. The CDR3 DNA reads TGTGCCAGCAGTCCGGGAGGCTTCTCCTACAATGAGCAGTTCTTC.

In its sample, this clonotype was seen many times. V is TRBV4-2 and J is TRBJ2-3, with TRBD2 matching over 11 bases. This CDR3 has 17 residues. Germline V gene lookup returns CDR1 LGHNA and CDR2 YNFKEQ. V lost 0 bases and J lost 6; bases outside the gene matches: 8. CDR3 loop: CASSQDFLAGGGDTQYF. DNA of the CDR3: TGTGCCAGCAGCCAAGATTTTCTAGCGGGAGGTGGTGATACGCAGTATTTT.

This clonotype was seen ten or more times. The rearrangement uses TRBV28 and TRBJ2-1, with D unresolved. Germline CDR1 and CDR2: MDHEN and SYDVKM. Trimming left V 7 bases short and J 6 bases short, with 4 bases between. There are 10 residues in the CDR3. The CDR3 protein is CASKGNEQFF. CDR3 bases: TGTGCCAGCAAGGGCAATGAGCAGTTCTTC.

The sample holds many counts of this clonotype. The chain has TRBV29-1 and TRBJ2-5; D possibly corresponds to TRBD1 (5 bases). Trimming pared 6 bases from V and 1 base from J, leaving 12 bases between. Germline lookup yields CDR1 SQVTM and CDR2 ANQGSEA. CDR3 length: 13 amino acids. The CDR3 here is CSVARVGQETQYF. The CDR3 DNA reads TGCAGCGTGGCCAGGGTGGGCCAAGAGACCCAGTACTTC.

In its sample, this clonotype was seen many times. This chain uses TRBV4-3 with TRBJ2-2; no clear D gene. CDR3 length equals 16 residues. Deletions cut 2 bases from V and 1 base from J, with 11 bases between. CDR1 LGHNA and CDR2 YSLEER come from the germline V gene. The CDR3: CASSQTGRLNTGELFF. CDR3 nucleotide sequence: TGCGCCAGCAGCCAAACCGGACGGCTGAACACCGGGGAGCTGTTTTTT.

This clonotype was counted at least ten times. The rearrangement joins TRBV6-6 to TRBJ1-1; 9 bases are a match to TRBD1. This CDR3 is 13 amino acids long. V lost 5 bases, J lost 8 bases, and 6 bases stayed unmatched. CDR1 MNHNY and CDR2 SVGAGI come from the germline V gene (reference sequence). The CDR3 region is CASSRDRESEAFF. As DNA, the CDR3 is TGTGCCAGCAGTAGGGACAGGGAGAGCGAAGCTTTCTTT.

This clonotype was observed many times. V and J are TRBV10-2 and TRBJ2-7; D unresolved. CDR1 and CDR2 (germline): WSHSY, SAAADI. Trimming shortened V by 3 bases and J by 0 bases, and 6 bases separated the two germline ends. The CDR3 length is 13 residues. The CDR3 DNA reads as TGCGCCAGCAGTGAACCAGCCTCCTACGAGCAGTACTTC. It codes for CASSEPASYEQYF.

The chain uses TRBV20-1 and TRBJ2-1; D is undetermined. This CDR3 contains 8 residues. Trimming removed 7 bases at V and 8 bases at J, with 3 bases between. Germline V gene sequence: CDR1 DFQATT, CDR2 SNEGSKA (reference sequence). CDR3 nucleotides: TGCAGTGGGGATGAGCAGTTCTTC. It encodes CSGDEQFF.